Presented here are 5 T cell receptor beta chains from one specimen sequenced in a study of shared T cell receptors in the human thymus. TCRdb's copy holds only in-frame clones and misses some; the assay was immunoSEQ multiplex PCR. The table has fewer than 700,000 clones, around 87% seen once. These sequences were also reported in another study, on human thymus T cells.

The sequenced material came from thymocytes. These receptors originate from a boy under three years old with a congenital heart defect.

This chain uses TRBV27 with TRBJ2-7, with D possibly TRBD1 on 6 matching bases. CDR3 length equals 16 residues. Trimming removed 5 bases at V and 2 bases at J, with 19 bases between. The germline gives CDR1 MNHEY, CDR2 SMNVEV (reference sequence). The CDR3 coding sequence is TGTGCCAGCAGTCCCACCTCAGGGGCCAAAGCCTACGAGCAGTACTTC. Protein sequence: CASSPTSGAKAYEQYF.

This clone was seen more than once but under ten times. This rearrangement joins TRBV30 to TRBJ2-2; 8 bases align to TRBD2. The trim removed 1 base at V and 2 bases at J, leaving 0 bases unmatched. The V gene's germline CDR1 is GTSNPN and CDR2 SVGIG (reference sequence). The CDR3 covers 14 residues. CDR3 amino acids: CAWSGTSNTGELFF. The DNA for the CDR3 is TGTGCCTGGAGTGGGACTAGCAACACCGGGGAGCTGTTTTTT.

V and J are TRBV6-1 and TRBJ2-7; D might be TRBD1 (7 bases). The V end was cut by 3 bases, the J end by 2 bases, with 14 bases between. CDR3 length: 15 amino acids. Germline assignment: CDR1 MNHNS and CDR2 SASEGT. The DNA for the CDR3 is TGTGCCAGCAGTGACACCAGGGGGGCCCCCTACGAGCAGTACTTC. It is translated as CASSDTRGAPYEQYF.

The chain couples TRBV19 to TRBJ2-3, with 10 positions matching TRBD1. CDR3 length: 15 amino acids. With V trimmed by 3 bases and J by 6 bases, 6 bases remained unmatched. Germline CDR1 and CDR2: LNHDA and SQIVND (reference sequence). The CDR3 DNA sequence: TGTGCCAGTAGTATCTGGACAGGGGGTGAGGATACGCAGTATTTT. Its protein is CASSIWTGGEDTQYF.

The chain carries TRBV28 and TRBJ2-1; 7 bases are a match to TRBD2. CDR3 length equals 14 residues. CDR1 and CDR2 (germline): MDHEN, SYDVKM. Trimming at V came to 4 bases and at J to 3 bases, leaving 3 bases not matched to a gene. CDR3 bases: TGTGCCAGCAGTTCGTGGACTAGCTACAATGAGCAGTTCTTC. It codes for CASSSWTSYNEQFF.